These 27 T cell receptor beta chains originate from one sample sequenced in a study of blood T cell repertoires in COVID-19. Assay used: immunoSEQ multiplex PCR; TCRdb lists only in-frame clones, some missing. Here the sample spans 200,000 or so clones, around 85% being singletons. Sequencing was done on a sample of peripheral blood. The receptors were gathered from a man aged 65 to 79 with active or convalescent COVID-19.

This chain uses TRBV6-4 with TRBJ1-6, with 11 positions matching TRBD1. Trimming removed 5 bases from V and 7 bases from J; junction bases left unmatched: 4. This CDR3 comprises 15 residues. Germline lookup yields CDR1 MRHNA and CDR2 SNTAGT. DNA for the CDR3: TGTGCCAGCAGTTTGGACAGGGGGCTCAATTCACCCCTCCACTTT. This gives the protein CASSLDRGLNSPLHF.

This chain links TRBV18 with TRBJ2-3; 7 bases line up with TRBD1. Germline CDR1 is KGHSH and CDR2 is LQKENI. The CDR3 has 15 amino acids. V was clipped by 5 bases and J by 5 bases; unmatched bases: 10. CDR3 protein: CASSASRTGGDTQYF. Written as DNA, the CDR3 is TGTGCCAGCTCAGCTTCAAGGACAGGAGGAGATACGCAGTATTTT. The full variable domain, completed using reference TRBV18 and TRBJ2-3, is NAGVMQNPRHLVRRRGQEARLRCSPMKGHSHVYWYRQLPEEGLKFMVYLQKENIIDESGMPKERFSAEFPKEGPSILRIQQVVRGDSAAYFCASSASRTGGDTQYFGPGTRLTVL.

This clone was recorded only once. J is TRBJ1-4 and V is TRBV6-5; possible D gene TRBD1, 5 bases. The germline V gene encodes CDR1 MNHEY and CDR2 SVGAGI. This CDR3 is 14 amino acids long. Trimming cost V 4 bases and J 5 bases, with 11 bases left between them. Written as DNA, the CDR3 is TGTGCCAGCAGTTTGTCCAACAGGAATGAAAAACTGTTTTTT. Translated, it gives CASSLSNRNEKLFF.

The chain recombines TRBV19 with TRBJ2-7, with D possibly TRBD2 on 5 matching bases. V was trimmed by 4 bases and J by 3 bases, leaving 10 bases between them. This CDR3 region has 13 residues. Germline assignment: CDR1 LNHDA and CDR2 SQIVND (reference sequence). CDR3 coding DNA: TGTGCCAGTAGTAACGGACTGTTCTACGAGCAGTACTTC. It translates to CASSNGLFYEQYF. Filled out from reference TRBV19 and TRBJ2-7, the complete variable domain reads DGGITQSPKYLFRKEGQNVTLSCEQNLNHDAMYWYRQDPGQGLRLIYYSQIVNDFQKGDIAEGYSVSREKKESFPLTVTSAQKNPTAFYLCASSNGLFYEQYFGPGTRLTVT.

CDR3 nucleotides: TGTGCCAGCAGTTTATTCCCGAATCGGGATGGCTACACCTTC. Translating gives CASSLFPNRDGYTF. V usage is TRBV28 and J usage is TRBJ1-2; D gene ambiguous. Trimming cost V 1 base and J 6 bases, with 12 bases left between them. The CDR3 length is 14 residues. Germline CDR1 and CDR2: MDHEN and SYDVKM.

The rearrangement uses TRBV10-3 and TRBJ2-5; a weak D match, TRBD1 (6 bases). With 4 bases removed from V and 4 bases from J, the gap between germline ends came to 13 bases. CDR1 ENHRY and CDR2 SYGVKD come from the germline V gene. This CDR3 has 14 residues. This chain's CDR3 is CAISVDRTVETQYF. CDR3 coding DNA: TGTGCCATCAGTGTCGATCGGACAGTAGAGACCCAGTACTTC.

This chain joins TRBV10-3 and TRBJ2-7; the D is unclear. The V gene lost 3 bases and the J gene lost 3 bases, with 15 bases spanning the gap. The CDR3 contains 15 residues. The germline V gene has CDR1 ENHRY and CDR2 SYGVKD. CDR3 in DNA: TGTGCCATCAGTGACCCCCGAGAACCCGGCTACGAGCAGTACTTC. Protein: CAISDPREPGYEQYF.

This clone was counted once. The chain combines TRBV3-1 (or the pseudogene TRBV3-2) with TRBJ1-2; a possible D gene is TRBD1 (5 bases). Germline lookup yields CDR1 LGHDT and CDR2 YNNKEL (reference sequence). The CDR3 spans 13 residues. Between the trimmed V and J ends, which lost 5 bases and 2 bases, there was a span of 9 bases. CDR3 DNA sequence: TGTGCCAGCAGCTCGACAGTAAACTATGGCTACACCTTC. Protein product: CASSSTVNYGYTF.

This chain uses TRBV28 with TRBJ2-4, with TRBD2 identical over 8 bases. V trimming: 3 bases; J trimming: 2 bases; junction bases outside the gene matches: 3. This CDR3 region has 15 residues. Germline V CDR1 and CDR2: MDHEN, SYDVKM. CDR3 coding DNA: TGTGCCAGCAGTTTCGGGGGGGCTTCCAAAAACATTCAGTACTTC. Its protein is CASSFGGASKNIQYF.

The genes are TRBV7-6 and TRBJ2-1, with D maybe TRBD1 (6 bases). This CDR3 comprises 16 residues. Trimming removed 2 bases at V and 1 base at J, with 12 bases between. Germline V gene data show CDR1 as SGHVS and CDR2 as FNYEAQ. As DNA, the CDR3 is TGTGCCAGCAGCTTAAGTTCGACAGGTTCCTACAATGAGCAGTTCTTC. Residues: CASSLSSTGSYNEQFF. The whole variable domain, remainder taken from reference TRBV7-6 and TRBJ2-1, is GAGVSQSPRYKVTKRGQDVALRCDPISGHVSLYWYRQALGQGPEFLTYFNYEAQQDKSGLPNDRFSAERPEGSISTLTIQRTEQRDSAMYRCASSLSSTGSYNEQFFGPGTRLTVL.

V and J are TRBV5-1 and TRBJ2-3, with D perhaps TRBD2 (6 bases). Germline lookup yields CDR1 SGHRS and CDR2 YFSETQ. V lost 0 bases and J 5 bases, leaving 7 bases between the germline ends. This CDR3 region has 13 residues. For the CDR3, the DNA is TGCGCCAGCAGCTTGGGAGCGGGAGATACGCAGTATTTT. This codes for CASSLGAGDTQYF.

The chain combines TRBV7-6 with TRBJ2-3, with D perhaps TRBD2 (5 bases). Germline CDR1 and CDR2: SGHVS and FNYEAQ. Trimming removed 5 bases at V and 3 bases at J, with 12 bases between. CDR3 length: 14 residues. DNA for the CDR3: TGTGCCAGCAGCCCGGAGGTCTCAACAGATACGCAGTATTTT. The encoded protein is CASSPEVSTDTQYF.

The chain joins TRBV4-2 to TRBJ2-7; 10 bases fit TRBD2. The CDR3 has 18 amino acids. Looked up from germline, CDR1 is LGHNA and CDR2 is YNFKEQ. Trimming took 1 base from V and 4 from J; bases not matched to a gene: 13. In DNA, the CDR3 is TGTGCCAGCAGCCAAGGTTGGGCTAGCGGGAGTCCAAAGTACGAGCAGTACTTC. Translation: CASSQGWASGSPKYEQYF.

There are a few counts of this clone. The J gene is TRBJ1-2, the V gene TRBV30; 9 bases are shared with TRBD1. Germline CDR1 GTSNPN, CDR2 SVGIG (reference sequence). The CDR3 consists of 15 residues. J lost 4 bases, V lost 2 bases, and 8 bases had no gene match. The CDR3 sequence is CAWSYRGRRFYGYTF. DNA for the CDR3: TGTGCCTGGAGTTACAGGGGGCGCAGGTTCTATGGCTACACCTTC.

The chain combines TRBV28 with TRBJ1-3; D perhaps matches TRBD1 (5 bases). The V and J ends lost 2 bases and 3 bases respectively, with 23 bases between them. Germline V CDR1 and CDR2: MDHEN, SYDVKM. The CDR3 consists of 19 residues. The CDR3 DNA follows: TGTGCCAGCAGTTTACGGCGCGGCAGGGAAGGAGGGGATGGAAACACCATATATTTT. It translates to CASSLRRGREGGDGNTIYF.

The J gene is TRBJ2-1, the V gene TRBV15, with 7 bases lining up with TRBD1. Germline-derived CDR1 and CDR2 are LNHNV and YYDKDF (reference sequence). Trimming cost V 0 bases and J 5 bases; bases outside gene matches: 16. The CDR3 is 19 amino acids. This CDR3 is CATSRDPKISGQAHNEQFF. CDR3 coding DNA: TGTGCCACCAGCAGAGACCCGAAAATTTCAGGACAGGCGCACAATGAGCAGTTCTTC.

CDR3 amino acids: CASSPTGAEEQYF. The CDR3 DNA follows: TGTGCCAGCTCACCTACAGGGGCGGAGGAGCAGTACTTC. V usage is TRBV18 and J usage is TRBJ2-7, with 7 bases fitting TRBD1. Germline V gene sequence: CDR1 KGHSH, CDR2 LQKENI. Trimming cost V 3 bases and J 7 bases; bases outside gene matches: 6. CDR3 length: 13 amino acids.

The chain couples TRBV28 to TRBJ1-2; 7 bases agree with TRBD1. Germline V gene lookup returns CDR1 MDHEN and CDR2 SYDVKM. The CDR3 is made up of 15 amino acids. Germline trimming cut 2 bases from V and 3 bases from J; bases unmatched to any gene: 6. DNA for the CDR3: TGTGCCAGCAGTTTAGAGGGGGCGTCTTACTATGGCTACACCTTC. It is translated as CASSLEGASYYGYTF.

V usage is TRBV24-1 and J usage is TRBJ2-1; 9 positions match TRBD2. CDR1 KGHDR and CDR2 SFDVKD come from the germline V gene. The CDR3 runs 16 residues. Trimming cost V 4 bases and J 2 bases; bases outside gene matches: 5. The CDR3 DNA follows: TGTGCCACCAGTGACCGGAGCGGGGGGACCTACAATGAGCAGTTCTTC. Its protein is CATSDRSGGTYNEQFF.

The rearrangement uses TRBV6-2 or TRBV6-3 and TRBJ2-7, with 11 bases that match TRBD2. The CDR3 covers 15 residues. Germline CDR1 and CDR2: MNHEY and SVGEGT. The V gene end was trimmed by 6 bases and the J gene end by 2 bases; junction bases not matched to a gene: 6. CDR3 DNA: TGTGCCAGCAGCCTGACTAGCGGGACTACCTACGAGCAGTACTTC. Protein product: CASSLTSGTTYEQYF.

The genes are TRBV6-6 and TRBJ1-4; the match to TRBD1 covers 7 bases. The length of the CDR3 is 14 residues. V trimming: 4 bases; J trimming: 6 bases; junction bases outside the gene matches: 5. Germline V gives CDR1 MNHNY, CDR2 SVGAGI (reference sequence). CDR3 bases: TGTGCCAGCAGTTCGGACAGGCGGGATGAAAAACTGTTTTTT. Encoded protein: CASSSDRRDEKLFF.

J is TRBJ1-2 and V is TRBV19; D possibly corresponds to TRBD1 (6 bases). The CDR3 contains 17 residues. Germline V gene sequence: CDR1 LNHDA, CDR2 SQIVND (reference sequence). The V gene lost 1 base and the J gene lost 1 base, with 16 bases spanning the gap. The CDR3 protein is CASSIGHWQGYNYGYTF. In nucleotides, the CDR3 is TGTGCCAGTAGTATAGGCCATTGGCAGGGGTATAACTATGGCTACACCTTC.

The chain is built from TRBV7-9 and TRBJ1-2; 10 bases are a match to TRBD1. Trimming cost V 5 bases and J 2 bases; bases outside gene matches: 5. Per germline, CDR1 SEHNR and CDR2 FQNEAQ (reference sequence). This CDR3 spans 15 amino acids. CDR3 sequence reads: CASSAGTGVNYGYTF. The CDR3 DNA reads TGTGCCAGCAGCGCCGGGACAGGGGTCAACTATGGCTACACCTTC.

V usage is TRBV27 and J usage is TRBJ1-5; TRBD1 matches 11 bases. Trimming cost V 6 bases and J 5 bases; bases outside gene matches: 6. Germline assignment: CDR1 MNHEY and CDR2 SMNVEV (reference sequence). The CDR3 length is 15 residues. This CDR3 is CASSPEGQGDQPQHF. For the CDR3, the DNA is TGTGCCAGCAGCCCGGAGGGACAGGGGGATCAGCCCCAGCATTTT.

The chain is built from TRBV10-3 and TRBJ2-2, with D hard to call. The CDR3 is 15 amino acids. CDR1 ENHRY and CDR2 SYGVKD come from the germline V gene. Between the trimmed V and J ends, which lost 4 bases and 0 bases, there was a span of 9 bases. The CDR3 region is CAISVESTNTGELFF. As DNA, the CDR3 is TGTGCCATCAGTGTCGAGTCTACGAACACCGGGGAGCTGTTTTTT.

The chain joins TRBV28 to TRBJ2-1; 8 bases map to TRBD2. CDR3 length: 14 amino acids. Unmatched junction bases numbered 5, after V lost 5 bases and J lost 5 bases. Germline-derived CDR1 and CDR2 are MDHEN and SYDVKM. The chain's CDR3 is CASSARLANNEQFF. The CDR3 DNA reads TGTGCCAGCAGTGCCAGACTAGCGAACAATGAGCAGTTCTTC.

The chain links TRBV2 to TRBJ1-2; 9 bases are shared with TRBD1. The CDR3 length is 13 residues. In germline, CDR1 is SNHLY, CDR2 FYNNEI. Trimming removed 8 bases from V and 4 bases from J; junction bases left unmatched: 5. The CDR3 bases are TGTGCCAGCGACCGGGACAGGGCCTATGGCTACACCTTC. This sequence encodes CASDRDRAYGYTF. The full variable domain, with the rest looked up from reference TRBV2 and TRBJ1-2, is EPEVTQTPSHQVTQMGQEVILRCVPISNHLYFYWYRQILGQKVEFLVSFYNNEISEKSEIFDDQFSVERPDGSNFTLKIRSTKLEDSAMYFCASDRDRAYGYTFGSGTRLTVV.